The 10 T cell receptor beta chains below come from one sample, sequenced in a study of T cells in Graves' hyperthyroidism and ophthalmopathy. RNA transcripts yielded amplified TCR beta CDR3 regions. Primed by the HTBI set, a first-round RT-PCR was run on the TCR CDR3. MiXCR, run by TCRdb on the multiplex PCR reads, gives a single entry per CDR3 protein. This sample carries around 450,000 distinct CDR3 sequences, about 15% of them seen once, and the ten largest clones take 13% to 15%. Sequenced input: blood. Receptors were obtained from a woman aged 18-29 years with Graves' hyperthyroidism.

This clonotype was seen many times. The chain has TRBV3-1 and TRBJ2-7, with TRBD1 matching 7 bases. With 2 bases clipped from V and 2 bases from J, the junction kept 3 bases outside the gene matches. This CDR3 region has 14 residues. CDR1 and CDR2 from the germline V gene are LGHDT and YNNKEL (reference sequence). The CDR3 coding sequence is TGTGCCAGCAGCCAAAGGGGGCTAACCTACGAGCAGTACTTC. It specifies CASSQRGLTYEQYF.

This clonotype appeared many times. The V call is TRBV3-1, the J call TRBJ2-1; 7 nucleotides agree with TRBD2. This CDR3 contains 17 residues. Trimming at V came to 0 bases and at J to 5 bases, leaving 10 bases not matched to a gene. Germline CDR1 LGHDT, CDR2 YNNKEL (reference sequence). CDR3 sequence reads: CASSQDQRIAGDNEQFF. The CDR3 DNA reads as TGTGCCAGCAGCCAAGATCAAAGAATAGCGGGCGACAATGAGCAGTTCTTC.

This clonotype turned up a few times. This chain joins TRBV19 and TRBJ2-1; 10 bases align to TRBD2. This CDR3 region has 14 residues. Germline assignment: CDR1 LNHDA and CDR2 SQIVND (reference sequence). J gave up 5 bases and V 7 bases, and 5 bases lay outside the gene matches. The CDR3 sequence is CASTGLALNNEQFF. Written as DNA, the CDR3 is TGTGCCAGTACGGGACTAGCGTTGAACAATGAGCAGTTCTTC.

This clonotype was detected many times. The chain carries TRBV15 and TRBJ2-1; D gene ambiguous. The CDR3 is made up of 15 amino acids. Germline V gene lookup returns CDR1 LNHNV and CDR2 YYDKDF (reference sequence). Trimming pared 5 bases from V and 1 base from J, leaving 12 bases between. The chain's CDR3 is CATSVSGQSYNEQFF. The DNA for the CDR3 is TGTGCCACCAGCGTATCGGGCCAGTCCTACAATGAGCAGTTCTTC. Using reference TRBV15 and TRBJ2-1 for the parts outside the CDR3, the full variable domain is DAMVIQNPRYQVTQFGKPVTLSCSQTLNHNVMYWYQQKSSQAPKLLFHYYDKDFNNEADTPDNFQSRRPNTSFCFLDIRSPGLGDTAMYLCATSVSGQSYNEQFFGPGTRLTVL.

This clonotype has a count of ten or more. The gene calls are TRBV5-1 and TRBJ2-5; 7 bases are shared with TRBD1. CDR1 SGHRS and CDR2 YFSETQ come from the germline V gene. This CDR3 region has 14 residues. V was pared by 4 bases and J by 3 bases, with 6 bases of the junction left unmatched. The CDR3 DNA is TGCGCCAGCAGCGAGGGGACAGTCGAAGAGACCCAGTACTTC. Amino acids: CASSEGTVEETQYF.

At least ten counts were recorded for this clonotype. The rearrangement uses TRBV20-1 and TRBJ1-1, with a possible D match to TRBD1 (5 bases). Trimming took 6 bases from V and 4 from J, leaving 18 bases between them. CDR1 is DFQATT, CDR2 SNEGSKA, per germline (reference sequence). The CDR3 runs to 14 residues. CDR3 protein: CSAATGTLGTEAFF. The DNA for the CDR3 is TGCAGTGCCGCAACCGGGACGCTGGGCACTGAAGCTTTCTTT.

The V gene is TRBV5-6, the J gene TRBJ1-4; D unresolved. Trimming took 1 base from V and 7 from J, leaving 14 bases between them. The CDR3 extends over 15 amino acids. Germline V gives CDR1 SGHDT, CDR2 YYEEEE. CDR3 coding DNA: TGTGCCAGCAGCTTGATGGCAGCAGCGGGTGAAAAACTGTTTTTT. Residues: CASSLMAAAGEKLFF.

This clonotype was picked up many times. CDR3 protein: CASSLDREGQPQHF. CDR3 DNA sequence: TGTGCCAGTAGTCTTGACAGGGAGGGTCAGCCCCAGCATTTT. The rearrangement uses TRBV19 and TRBJ1-5; 7 positions match TRBD1. V lost 5 bases to trimming and J lost 6 bases; unmatched junction nucleotides: 7. Germline V gene lookup returns CDR1 LNHDA and CDR2 SQIVND (reference sequence). This CDR3 spans 14 amino acids.

This clonotype was picked up a small number of times. This chain connects TRBV5-6 to TRBJ2-7; D is ambiguous. Germline CDR1 and CDR2: SGHDT and YYEEEE. This CDR3 region has 14 residues. Trimming stripped 4 bases from V and 0 bases from J, with 11 bases between. The CDR3 DNA follows: TGTGCCAGCAGCATGACAATGAGCTCCTACGAGCAGTACTTC. It is translated as CASSMTMSSYEQYF.

Only one count was recorded for this clonotype. It is likely a read error: a sequence one base away is far more abundant. This chain uses TRBV5-1 with TRBJ2-2; D unclear. This CDR3 spans 11 amino acids. Germline V gene sequence: CDR1 SGHRS, CDR2 YFSETQ. The CDR3 sequence: CTSSETGELFF. The CDR3 region has the DNA TGCACCAGCAGCGAGACCGGGGAGCTGTTTTTT.